The source of this TCR beta chain is a study of blood T cell repertoires in COVID-19 (dated by TCRdb to about 2020). The study in broad terms: The collaborator samples originated in the United States, Italy and Spain and spanned the acute and convalescent phases of COVID-19. Sample metadata almost always included a de-identified subject ID, COVID-19 status, age in years and sex. Subjects who had been exposed to COVID-19, were actively infected with it, or had recovered from it provided the deeply sampled blood TCRbeta repertoires that made up the dataset. The material from the prospective study consisted of cDNA or gDNA derived from T cells, B-cell-depleted T cells, or PBMCs. HLA class I and class II types, where available, came from metadata supplied by the sample provider rather than from assay-based typing. The repertoires were made available in a free public database intended to serve as a resource for research on the immune response to SARS-CoV-2. Samples came from the ongoing ImmuneRACE study (first 160 participants) plus 1,254 subjects from 6 global collaborators. General study outcomes and caveats: How much clinical and demographic metadata was included differed by source and by participant, and the metadata was provided uncurated.

Note on this clone: The antigen it recognizes is unknown. No base quality values were provided; no much bigger clone lies one nucleotide off.

Collaborating institutions collected whole blood in K2EDTA tubes following their own protocols. For TCRbeta analysis, collaborator samples were shipped as frozen whole blood, as isolated PBMCs, or as DNA extracted from either sample type. The CDR1 and CDR2 encoded by the germline V gene are MGHRA and YSYEKL. Germline trimming: 1 base from V, 2 bases from J; junction bases outside gene matches: 1. The CDR3 spans 15 residues, from the cysteine through the phenylalanine. Kept here is only the CDR3 DNA, which spans 45 bases and is read in frame from base 1. The immunoSEQ Assay, a bias-controlled multiplex PCR, was used to amplify TCRbeta CDR3 regions from genomic DNA. Processing in the source paper ran as follows. The number of nucleated cells in each sample was estimated from the amplification of reference gene primers within the assay. Sequence reads were collapsed and filtered to measure the absolute abundance of every unique TCRbeta CDR3 rearrangement. Productive Simpson clonality was computed per sample as the square root of Simpson's diversity index over productive rearrangements. In TCRdb, the immuneACCESS table is reduced to in-frame sequences with V and J assigned. These tables do not hold every clone; where another copy was compared, an unresolved V gene accounts for under half, and the others remain unexplained. V and J calls and clone size come straight from that table; D and trimming were deduced from the DNA. This sample comprises about 65,000 clones, 75% to 90% of them detected only once. 14% to 15% of the sample lies in the top ten.

The V and J genes are TRBV4-1 and TRBJ1-2, with TRBD1 identical over 10 junction bases. This clonotype was sampled from an older man with acute or convalescent COVID-19. Sequenced input: peripheral blood. This receptor has the CDR3 CASSQGQGANYGYTF. The bases read TGCGCCAGCAGCCAAGGACAGGGGGCGAACTATGGCTACACCTTC.